A selection of T cell receptor beta chains follows, all from one sample in a study of CD8+ T cells in alopecia areata. Repertoires were generated with immunoSEQ multiplex PCR, while TCRdb's copy carries only in-frame clones and drops some. The sample consists of 70,000 to 95,000 clones, roughly 51% of them appearing once. The sequenced material came from NKG2D-high CD8+ T cells sorted from blood. All receptors derive from a human donor with alopecia areata. CDR3s include the opening cysteine and the closing phenylalanine or tryptophan.

j_gene,v_gene,CDR3aa
TRBJ1-4,TRBV29-1,CSGNSGATNEKLFF
TRBJ2-1,TRBV5-1,CASSLLSSYNEQFF
TRBJ1-1,TRBV27,CASSFPGGTEAFF
TRBJ2-5,TRBV4-2,CASSQAGLQETQYF
TRBJ1-1,TRBV6-5,CASSYNGEAFF
TRBJ2-7,TRBV29-1,CSVDSGRAGEQYF
TRBJ2-2,TRBV28,CASSLWPGQGQLFNTGELFF
TRBJ2-3,TRBV9,CASSVAGGDTQYF
TRBJ1-1,TRBV30,CAWTPKGLTEAFF
TRBJ2-1,TRBV28,CASSLESGTRVHEQFF
TRBJ2-2,TRBV13,CASSPNTGELFF
TRBJ2-1,TRBV9,CASSVGTSGYNEQFF
TRBJ2-7,TRBV29-1,CSVESGNPYEQYF
TRBJ2-1,TRBV28,CASTGRLNEQFF
TRBJ1-2,TRBV2,CASSGTKDLIYGYTF
TRBJ2-1,TRBV5-1,CASSLVGWGLANNEQFF
TRBJ2-1,TRBV5-1,CASSTGGTSILNEQFF
TRBJ2-1,TRBV4-1,CASSQDNNEQFF
TRBJ2-7,TRBV5-6,CASSRGSGEQYF
TRBJ2-1,TRBV25-1,CASTRGLPNEQFF
TRBJ2-7,TRBV6-5,CASSFSYEQYF
TRBJ1-1,TRBV13,CASSLAAEAFF
TRBJ1-1,TRBV29-1,CSVPGTGITEAFF
TRBJ2-7,TRBV7-9,CASSPSYEQYF
TRBJ2-5,TRBV7-9,CASSFGEGGQETQYF
TRBJ1-1,TRBV27,CASSFLGPNTEAFF
TRBJ1-1,TRBV6-6,CASSYRGTTEAFF
TRBJ2-7,TRBV7-8,CASSNLLAGDTYEQYF